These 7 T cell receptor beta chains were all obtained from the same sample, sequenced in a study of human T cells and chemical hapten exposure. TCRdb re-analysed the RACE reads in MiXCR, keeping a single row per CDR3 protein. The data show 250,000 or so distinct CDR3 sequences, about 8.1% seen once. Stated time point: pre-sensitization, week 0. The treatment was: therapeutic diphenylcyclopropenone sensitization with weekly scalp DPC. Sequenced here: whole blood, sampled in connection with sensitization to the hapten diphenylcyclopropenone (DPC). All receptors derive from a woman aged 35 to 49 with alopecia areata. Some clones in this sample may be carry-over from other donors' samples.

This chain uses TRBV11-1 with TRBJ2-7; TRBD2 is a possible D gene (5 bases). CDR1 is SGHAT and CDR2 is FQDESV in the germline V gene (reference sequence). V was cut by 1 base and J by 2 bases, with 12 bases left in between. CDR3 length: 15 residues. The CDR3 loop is CASSLVPTRAYEQYF. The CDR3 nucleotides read TGTGCCAGCAGCTTAGTGCCAACGCGGGCCTACGAGCAGTACTTC.

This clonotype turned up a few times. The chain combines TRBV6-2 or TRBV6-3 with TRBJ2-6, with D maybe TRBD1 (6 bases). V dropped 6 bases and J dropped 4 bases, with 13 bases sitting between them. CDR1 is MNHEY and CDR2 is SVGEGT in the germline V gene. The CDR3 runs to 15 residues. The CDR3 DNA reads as TGTGCCAGCAGGAAAGCAGGGGACGGGGCCAACGTCCTGACTTTC. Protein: CASRKAGDGANVLTF.

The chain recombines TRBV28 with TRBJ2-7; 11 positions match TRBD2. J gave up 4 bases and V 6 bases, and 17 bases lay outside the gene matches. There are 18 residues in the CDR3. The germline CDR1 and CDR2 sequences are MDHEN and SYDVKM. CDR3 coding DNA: TGTGCCAGCAGCTCCCCAGCAGTAACTAGCGGGAGTGTGTACGAGCAGTACTTC. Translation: CASSSPAVTSGSVYEQYF.

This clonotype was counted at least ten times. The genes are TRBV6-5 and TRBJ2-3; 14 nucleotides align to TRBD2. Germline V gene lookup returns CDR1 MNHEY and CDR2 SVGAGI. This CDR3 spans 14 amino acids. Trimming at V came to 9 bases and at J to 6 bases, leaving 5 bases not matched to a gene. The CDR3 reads CASGLAGGRDTQYF. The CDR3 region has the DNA TGTGCCAGTGGACTAGCGGGAGGACGGGATACGCAGTATTTT.

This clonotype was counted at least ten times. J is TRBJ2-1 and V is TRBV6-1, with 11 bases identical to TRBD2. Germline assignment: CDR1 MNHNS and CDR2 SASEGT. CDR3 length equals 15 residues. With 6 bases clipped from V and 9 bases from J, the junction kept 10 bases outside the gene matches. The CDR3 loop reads CASRETSGSFGEQFF. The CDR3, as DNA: TGTGCCAGCAGAGAAACTAGCGGGAGCTTTGGTGAGCAGTTCTTC.

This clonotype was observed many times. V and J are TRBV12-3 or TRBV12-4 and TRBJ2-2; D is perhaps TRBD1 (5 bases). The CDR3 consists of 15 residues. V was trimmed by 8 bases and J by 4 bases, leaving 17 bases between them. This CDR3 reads CASRRQQHFTGELFF. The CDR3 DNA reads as TGTGCCAGCCGAAGACAGCAGCACTTCACCGGGGAGCTGTTTTTT.

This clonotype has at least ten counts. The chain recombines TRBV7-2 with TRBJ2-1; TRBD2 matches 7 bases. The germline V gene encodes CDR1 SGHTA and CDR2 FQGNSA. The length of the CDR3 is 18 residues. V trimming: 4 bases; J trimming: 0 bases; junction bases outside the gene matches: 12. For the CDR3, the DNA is TGTGCCAGCAGCTCAAGCGGCGGGAGTGGGAGCTCCTACAATGAGCAGTTCTTC. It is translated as CASSSSGGSGSSYNEQFF.